One sample yielded the 7 T cell receptor beta chains listed below, sequenced in a study of CDR3 diversity in severe acne. From the PCR reads, TCRdb called clonotypes with MiXCR, one entry per CDR3 protein. The top ten clones hold roughly 11% of a sample with fewer than 90,000 distinct CDR3 sequences, 45% to 50% of them seen once. What was sequenced was blood. The origin of the receptors is a male donor with severe acne vulgaris.

Points on this clonotype: The junction departs from germline at one end; a sequencing error may be responsible. The V gene is TRBV27, the J gene TRBJ2-6; D is possibly TRBD1 or TRBD2 (5 bases each). Germline V gives CDR1 MNHEY, CDR2 SMNVEV (reference sequence). The CDR3 runs to 17 residues. The chain's CDR3 is CANSSTGFNSGAKVLTF. As DNA, the CDR3 is TGTGCCAACAGTTCCACGGGGTTTAACTCTGGGGCCAAAGTCCTGACTTTC.

V is TRBV2 and J is TRBJ1-5, with D possibly matching TRBD1 (6 bases). This CDR3 has 13 amino acids. The V gene lost 10 bases and the J gene lost 9 bases, with 19 bases spanning the gap. In germline, CDR1 is SNHLY, CDR2 FYNNEI. As DNA, the CDR3 is TGTGCCACCAGCGGGGACACCTCGACGCCCCAGCATTTT. Its translation: CATSGDTSTPQHF.

Regarding this clonotype: The DNA is left out, because the CDR3 cannot be placed on it with certainty; the CDR3 is given as TCRdb lists it. CDR3 sequence reads: CASASLRDTIYFGEGREKLFF. The chain employs TRBV7-9 and TRBJ1-4; the DNA was not compared with TRBD1, the D call given in the table. Ends included, the CDR3 has 21 residues. The germline CDR1 and CDR2 sequences are SEHNR and FQNEAQ (reference sequence).

The chain combines TRBV25-1 with TRBJ2-1; no clear D gene. V dropped 8 bases and J dropped 5 bases, with 10 bases sitting between them. This CDR3 is built from 12 residues. Germline lookup yields CDR1 MGHDK and CDR2 SYGVNS. As DNA, the CDR3 is TGTGCCAGCGAGAAGGAACACAATGAGCAGTTCTTC. Translation: CASEKEHNEQFF.

This clonotype was recorded many times. The chain carries TRBV10-1 and TRBJ2-3; 9 bases are shared with TRBD1. This CDR3 has 15 amino acids. Germline CDR1 and CDR2: WNHNN and SYGVQD (reference sequence). Trimming cost V 3 bases and J 6 bases; bases outside gene matches: 7. The CDR3 DNA reads as TGCGCCAGCAGTGACGGGGGGACAGGGAAGGATACGCAGTATTTT. Its translation: CASSDGGTGKDTQYF.

The gene calls are TRBV9 and TRBJ1-2, with D perhaps matching TRBD1 (6 bases). This CDR3 comprises 13 residues. In germline, CDR1 is SGDLS, CDR2 YYNGEE. V lost 4 bases and J lost 6, with 13 bases in between. The DNA of the CDR3 is TGTGCCAGCAGCCCAACAGGGTACGATGGCTACACCTTC. Protein: CASSPTGYDGYTF.

Ten or more counts support this clonotype. The chain links TRBV4-3 to TRBJ1-1; 8 bases are a match to TRBD1. This CDR3 region has 14 residues. In germline, CDR1 is LGHNA, CDR2 YSLEER. With V trimmed by 0 bases and J by 5 bases, 2 bases remained unmatched. CDR3 DNA: TGCGCCAGCAGCCAAGACCACAGGGGGACTGAAGCTTTCTTT. Protein: CASSQDHRGTEAFF.